One sample yielded the 2 T cell receptor beta chains listed below, sequenced in a study of cytomegalovirus exposure and HLA in healthy donors. The PCR was carried out with 60 Vbeta primers and 13 Jbeta primers. Using immunoSEQ multiplex PCR, the repertoire was profiled, and TCRdb retains in-frame clones only, with some absent. The data contain some 160,000 clones, 77% of them singletons. Sequencing used PBMCs. The receptors come from a woman aged 30 to 39 in good health and CMV-seronegative.

There are a few counts of this clone. This chain connects TRBV19 to TRBJ2-5; 8 bases map to TRBD2. Per germline, CDR1 LNHDA and CDR2 SQIVND (reference sequence). The CDR3 sequence is 14 residues long. With V trimmed by 9 bases and J by 2 bases, 8 bases remained unmatched. The CDR3 nucleotides are TGTGCCAGCGGGAGGGGCGGATTTCAAGAGACCCAGTACTTC. Its protein is CASGRGGFQETQYF.

The V and J genes are TRBV27 and TRBJ2-5, with D maybe TRBD2 (5 bases). The V gene lost 3 bases and the J gene lost 4 bases, with 15 bases spanning the gap. CDR1 and CDR2 (germline): MNHEY, SMNVEV (reference sequence). CDR3 length: 15 amino acids. Here the CDR3 DNA reads TGTGCCAGCAGTTTTTCCCCCCGGGAAGGAGAGACCCAGTACTTC. The encoded protein is CASSFSPREGETQYF.